This TCR beta chain appears in the sequencing data of a study of blood T cell repertoires in COVID-19. Cohort placement rested on clinical history that participants reported themselves. The table came from immunoSEQ multiplex PCR; TCRdb's copy has only in-frame clones and leaves some out. This sample has around 300,000 clones, with 85% to 90% found just once. The germline gives CDR1 SGHDT, CDR2 YYEEEE. The length of the CDR3 is 16 residues. Trimming took 4 bases from V and 4 from J; bases not matched to a gene: 6. This receptor was obtained from a woman between 18 and 30 years old with acute COVID-19. The sample was PBMCs or T cells enriched from blood (not recorded which). This rearrangement joins TRBV5-6 to TRBJ2-3; TRBD2 matches 13 bases. The DNA of the CDR3 is TGTGCCAGCAGCCCAACTAGCGGGAGGGAGTCAGATACGCAGTATTTT. This sequence encodes CASSPTSGRESDTQYF.